Listed here is a single TCR beta chain. Its antigen is still unknown. Measured with immunoSEQ multiplex PCR; TCRdb has only the in-frame clones, and not every one. The sample gives around 9,000 clones, just under 90% of which show up once; 3% to 3.5% is in the top ten. CDR3 length equals 13 residues. Germline CDR1 is SGHAT and CDR2 is FQNNGV. The ends were cut back, 4 bases at V and 6 bases at J, with 12 bases in the middle. The data belong to a study of T cells in pancreatic ductal adenocarcinoma. Study-wide points: Results skew toward the minority of patients with early-stage disease.

No neoadjuvant therapy was given to the selected pancreatic ductal adenocarcinoma patients before their surgery. The clonotype comes from a human donor with pancreatic ductal adenocarcinoma. The sequencing sample was made of PBMCs. The chain is built from TRBV11-2 and TRBJ1-1; the D gene is possibly TRBD1 (5 bases). The CDR3 loop is CASSSGQGSEAFF. The CDR3 DNA follows: TGTGCCAGCAGCTCAGGGCAAGGGTCTGAAGCTTTCTTT.